The 32 T cell receptor beta chains reported below all come from one sample, sequenced in a study of cytomegalovirus exposure and HLA in healthy donors. The PCR ran on 60 Vbeta and 13 Jbeta primers. Using immunoSEQ multiplex PCR, the repertoire was profiled, and TCRdb retains in-frame clones only, with some absent. The sample shows 130,000 to 150,000 clones, 70% to 85% of them seen only once. The sample consisted of PBMCs. The receptor set was obtained from a woman aged 60 to 75 in good health and CMV-seropositive.

This chain links TRBV4-3 with TRBJ2-2, with TRBD1 matching 11 bases. Germline assignment: CDR1 LGHNA and CDR2 YSLEER. This CDR3 is 16 amino acids long. Trimming cost V 3 bases and J 5 bases; bases outside gene matches: 5. The CDR3 loop reads CASSQDRGPRTGELFF. As DNA, the CDR3 is TGCGCCAGCAGCCAGGACAGGGGGCCGAGGACCGGGGAGCTGTTTTTT.

V is TRBV25-1 and J is TRBJ2-5, with a tentative D call TRBD1 (5 bases). Germline V gives CDR1 MGHDK, CDR2 SYGVNS. The length of the CDR3 is 13 residues. Trimming stripped 3 bases from V and 5 bases from J, with 10 bases between. The CDR3, as DNA: TGTGCCAGCAGTGACGTAGGGGTGGAGACCCAGTACTTC. It specifies CASSDVGVETQYF.

This clone was counted only a few times. This chain links TRBV4-2 with TRBJ1-1; D is unresolved. V was trimmed by 4 bases and J by 7 bases, leaving 13 bases between them. Germline V gene data show CDR1 as LGHNA and CDR2 as YNFKEQ. This CDR3 has 13 amino acids. CDR3 nucleotide sequence: TGTGCCAGCAGCCGTGGAGGGAGGATTGAAGCTTTCTTT. As protein: CASSRGGRIEAFF.

This clone was counted a few times. CDR3: CASSLAVLATTDTQYF. The CDR3, as DNA: TGTGCCAGCAGCTTGGCTGTTCTAGCAACCACAGATACGCAGTATTTT. The chain is built from TRBV5-4 and TRBJ2-3; TRBD2 might be the D (5 bases). Trimming removed 0 bases from V and 2 bases from J, with 13 bases in between. CDR1 and CDR2 (germline): SGHNT, YYREEE (reference sequence). The length of the CDR3 is 16 residues.

The V gene is TRBV30, the J gene TRBJ2-3; 8 nucleotides agree with TRBD2. V shed 0 bases, J shed 2 bases, and the junction held 1 base outside the gene matches. Germline V gene data show CDR1 as GTSNPN and CDR2 as SVGIG (reference sequence). This CDR3 is built from 14 residues. The DNA for the CDR3 is TGTGCCTGGAGTGTAGCGGGAGCCACAGATACGCAGTATTTT. Its translation: CAWSVAGATDTQYF.

This clone was detected only once. This chain joins TRBV5-1 and TRBJ2-5; TRBD2 is a possible D gene (5 bases). This CDR3 spans 16 amino acids. Germline V lookup: CDR1 SGHRS, CDR2 YFSETQ. V gave up 0 bases and J gave up 0 bases, with 12 bases separating them. CDR3 loop: CASSLVPTDYQETQYF. The CDR3 DNA reads as TGCGCCAGCAGCTTGGTTCCAACGGACTACCAAGAGACCCAGTACTTC.

This chain uses TRBV2 with TRBJ2-7; D might be TRBD2 (6 bases). Per germline, CDR1 SNHLY and CDR2 FYNNEI. The V gene lost 3 bases and the J gene lost 4 bases, with 10 bases spanning the gap. The CDR3 runs 13 residues. This CDR3 is CASSDRREYEQYF. The CDR3 bases are TGTGCCAGCAGTGATCGACGGGAGTACGAGCAGTACTTC.

The rearrangement joins TRBV19 to TRBJ2-1; TRBD1 agrees at 9 bases. This CDR3 has 14 residues. The V and J ends lost 6 bases and 6 bases, in that order; junction bases with no gene match: 6. Germline V CDR1 and CDR2: LNHDA, SQIVND (reference sequence). The CDR3 is CASSTGGASNEQFF. The DNA for the CDR3 is TGTGCCAGTAGCACAGGGGGCGCCTCCAATGAGCAGTTCTTC. The variable domain in full, with the rest retrieved from reference TRBV19 and TRBJ2-1, is DGGITQSPKYLFRKEGQNVTLSCEQNLNHDAMYWYRQDPGQGLRLIYYSQIVNDFQKGDIAEGYSVSREKKESFPLTVTSAQKNPTAFYLCASSTGGASNEQFFGPGTRLTVL.

The genes are TRBV27 and TRBJ2-7; 7 positions agree with TRBD1. V shed 2 bases and J 6 bases; nucleotides not matched to a gene: 7. The germline CDR1 and CDR2 sequences are MNHEY and SMNVEV (reference sequence). The CDR3 consists of 14 residues. The CDR3 is CASSLGQGVSEQYF. The CDR3 DNA reads TGTGCCAGCAGTTTAGGGCAGGGGGTGAGCGAGCAGTACTTC.

This clone was picked up a small number of times. The chain is built from TRBV5-6 and TRBJ1-2; no definite D call. This CDR3 contains 14 residues. Germline V gives CDR1 SGHDT, CDR2 YYEEEE. Trimming took 4 bases from V and 0 from J, leaving 10 bases between them. CDR3 in amino acids: CASSRAGSNYGYTF. CDR3 DNA sequence: TGTGCCAGCAGCCGCGCGGGGTCTAACTATGGCTACACCTTC.

This clone turned up a few times. The CDR3 region has the DNA TGTGCCAGCAGTCGAGGACAGGGCTCTGAAGCTTTCTTT. As protein: CASSRGQGSEAFF. This chain connects TRBV11-3 to TRBJ1-1; the match to TRBD1 covers 8 bases. The CDR3 covers 13 residues. The germline V gene encodes CDR1 SGHNT and CDR2 YENEEA. V dropped 6 bases and J dropped 6; count of bases not matched to a gene: 6.

The chain uses TRBV28 and TRBJ1-2, with 8 positions matching TRBD1. The V and J ends lost 5 bases and 6 bases, in that order; junction bases with no gene match: 8. This CDR3 has 14 residues. Germline loops: CDR1 MDHEN, CDR2 SYDVKM. CDR3 loop: CASSPRTGRHGYTF. The CDR3 bases are TGTGCCAGCAGTCCTCGGACAGGGCGACATGGCTACACCTTC.

This rearrangement joins TRBV27 to TRBJ2-3; TRBD2 might be the D (5 bases). This CDR3 comprises 13 residues. V was trimmed by 10 bases and J by 4 bases, leaving 15 bases between them. In germline, CDR1 is MNHEY, CDR2 SMNVEV (reference sequence). CDR3: CATLRAGSDTQYF. DNA for the CDR3: TGTGCCACCCTGCGGGCCGGGTCAGATACGCAGTATTTT.

J is TRBJ2-3 and V is TRBV5-1; tentatively, D is TRBD2 (5 bases). Germline V CDR1 and CDR2: SGHRS, YFSETQ. V was trimmed by 4 bases and J by 0 bases, leaving 18 bases between them. CDR3 size: 17 residues. The CDR3 coding sequence is TGCGCCAGCAGCCCACTAGGAGGTGGGGTAAGCACAGATACGCAGTATTTT. As protein: CASSPLGGGVSTDTQYF.

The chain employs TRBV5-4 and TRBJ2-5, with unresolved D. CDR3 size: 16 residues. CDR1 is SGHNT, CDR2 YYREEE, per germline (reference sequence). V shed 4 bases and J shed 2 bases, with 18 bases lying between them. The CDR3 loop is CASSTEHGTDQETQYF. The CDR3 DNA is TGTGCCAGCAGCACAGAGCATGGTACAGATCAAGAGACCCAGTACTTC.

This sequence joins TRBV4-1 and TRBJ2-5, with D perhaps TRBD2 (5 bases). The CDR3 sequence is 14 residues long. Trimming took off 4 bases at V and 2 bases at J, with 11 bases between the two ends. Germline lookup yields CDR1 MGHRA and CDR2 YSYEKL. CDR3 protein: CASSRGRLQETQYF. The CDR3, as DNA: TGCGCCAGCAGCCGTGGGAGACTTCAAGAGACCCAGTACTTC.

V is TRBV5-3 and J is TRBJ2-7, with a tentative D call TRBD1 (5 bases). TRBV5-3 is flagged as an ORF with uncertain function. This CDR3 contains 15 residues. V dropped 4 bases and J dropped 1 base, with 15 bases sitting between them. The CDR3 nucleotides read TGTGCCAGAAGCGCTCTAAAAGGGGCTTCCTACGAGCAGTACTTC. This translates into CARSALKGASYEQYF.

The chain employs TRBV6-4 and TRBJ1-4; D not certain. This CDR3 comprises 16 residues. Per the germline V gene, CDR1 is MRHNA and CDR2 is SNTAGT. The V and J ends lost 9 bases and 0 bases respectively, with 17 bases between them. CDR3 DNA: TGTGCCAGTCCGGGTCCTCAACGTGCAACTAATGAAAAACTGTTTTTT. It encodes CASPGPQRATNEKLFF.

The chain employs TRBV7-8 and TRBJ2-2; 10 nucleotides align to TRBD1. Germline V gene data show CDR1 as SGHVS and CDR2 as FQNEAQ. This CDR3 has 16 amino acids. Losses at the gene ends were 4 bases for V and 4 bases for J; bases not matched to a gene: 6. The CDR3 sequence: CASSSTGGASTGELFF. CDR3 DNA: TGTGCCAGCAGCTCGACAGGGGGCGCGAGCACCGGGGAGCTGTTTTTT.

The rearrangement links TRBV5-6 to TRBJ2-7, with D unclear. There are 13 residues in the CDR3. V lost 4 bases, J lost 5 bases, and 13 bases lay in between. Germline lookup yields CDR1 SGHDT and CDR2 YYEEEE. The CDR3 DNA sequence: TGTGCCAGCAGCCGTCCTCCTAGAGACGAGCAGTACTTC. This sequence encodes CASSRPPRDEQYF.

This clone was seen a few times. The chain carries TRBV2 and TRBJ2-6, with D possibly TRBD1 on 7 matching bases. CDR3 length equals 19 residues. V was clipped by 0 bases and J by 3 bases, with 18 bases between them. Germline V gene sequence: CDR1 SNHLY, CDR2 FYNNEI. In DNA, the CDR3 is TGTGCCAGCAGTGAAGCTGGATTATCAGGGGGGCGTGGGGCCAACGTCCTGACTTTC. Translating it yields CASSEAGLSGGRGANVLTF.

The chain couples TRBV28 to TRBJ2-7; a weak D match, TRBD1 (5 bases). There are 11 residues in the CDR3. CDR1 and CDR2 (germline): MDHEN, SYDVKM. V was pared by 10 bases and J by 3 bases, with 10 bases between. The CDR3 protein is CATGPLYEQYF. Written as DNA, the CDR3 is TGTGCCACAGGGCCCCTCTACGAGCAGTACTTC.

This clone was detected only once. The J gene is TRBJ1-3, the V gene TRBV4-3; D is undetermined. This CDR3 is built from 16 residues. Per germline, CDR1 LGHNA and CDR2 YSLEER. The V end lost 0 bases, the J end lost 0 bases, and 9 bases lay between the germline ends. The CDR3 region is CASSQDWAVSGNTIYF. CDR3 nucleotides: TGCGCCAGCAGCCAAGATTGGGCAGTCTCTGGAAACACCATATATTTT.

This chain uses TRBV4-1 with TRBJ2-7, with 7 bases fitting TRBD2. J was trimmed by 2 bases and V by 3 bases; bases with no gene match: 10. Germline V CDR1 and CDR2: MGHRA, YSYEKL. The CDR3 sequence is 16 residues long. The CDR3 protein is CASSHLLAASAYEQYF. CDR3 nucleotides: TGCGCCAGCAGCCACTTGCTAGCGGCCAGCGCCTACGAGCAGTACTTC.

The chain links TRBV9 to TRBJ2-3, with TRBD2 identical over 12 bases. The germline gives CDR1 SGDLS, CDR2 YYNGEE. This CDR3 contains 15 residues. V shed 1 base, J shed 8 bases, and the junction held 5 bases outside the gene matches. For the CDR3, the DNA is TGTGCCAGCAGCGTATCTAGCGGGAGGGAGGCTACGCAGTATTTT. It codes for CASSVSSGREATQYF.

This clone has a single count. The CDR3 here is CASSTSTVKNTEAFF. In nucleotides, the CDR3 is TGTGCCAGCAGCACTTCGACAGTCAAGAACACTGAAGCTTTCTTT. The chain employs TRBV27 and TRBJ1-1; maybe TRBD1 (5 bases). V was clipped by 6 bases and J by 1 base, with 15 bases between them. CDR3 length equals 15 residues. The germline gives CDR1 MNHEY, CDR2 SMNVEV (reference sequence).

The rearrangement uses TRBV29-1 and TRBJ2-7; the D gene is possibly TRBD1 (5 bases). The germline V gene has CDR1 SQVTM and CDR2 ANQGSEA. Trimming shortened V by 7 bases and J by 0 bases, and 10 bases separated the two germline ends. The CDR3 consists of 12 residues. CDR3 sequence (DNA): TGCAGCGCCAGGGAAAGCTCCTACGAGCAGTACTTC. Protein product: CSARESSYEQYF.

This clone was observed a handful of times. The J gene is TRBJ1-3, the V gene TRBV5-1; D remains unclear. There are 15 residues in the CDR3. Trimming stripped 1 base from V and 0 bases from J, with 8 bases between. Germline-derived CDR1 and CDR2 are SGHRS and YFSETQ. CDR3 protein: CASSLMAGSGNTIYF. The DNA of the CDR3 is TGCGCCAGCAGCTTGATGGCGGGCTCTGGAAACACCATATATTTT.

This chain joins TRBV30 and TRBJ1-1, with D possibly matching TRBD1 (5 bases). The CDR3 contains 13 residues. Germline CDR1 reads GTSNPN; CDR2 reads SVGIG (reference sequence). The V end lost 6 bases, the J end lost 11 bases, and 22 bases lay between the germline ends. As DNA, the CDR3 is TGTGCCTGCCAGAAAGTGGGGGGAGGCTGGGCTTTCTTT. This gives the protein CACQKVGGGWAFF.

This clone showed up just a few times. The CDR3 bases are TGTGCCAGCAGTGAAGCTACAGGATATAGCAATCAGCCCCAGCATTTT. It yields the protein CASSEATGYSNQPQHF. The chain joins TRBV6-1 to TRBJ1-5, with D perhaps matching TRBD1 (5 bases). The germline gives CDR1 MNHNS, CDR2 SASEGT. V was shortened by 0 bases and J by 0 bases, with 9 bases between the two germline ends. This CDR3 is built from 16 residues.

The CDR3 is CASSESRQPWYF. The DNA for the CDR3 is TGCGCCAGCAGCGAAAGTAGACAGCCCTGGTACTTC. This sequence joins TRBV5-1 and TRBJ2-7; perhaps TRBD1 as D (5 bases). Trimming shortened V by 4 bases and J by 12 bases, and 17 bases separated the two germline ends. Germline V lookup: CDR1 SGHRS, CDR2 YFSETQ. The CDR3 length is 12 residues.

This chain joins TRBV6-5 and TRBJ2-7; 11 nucleotides line up with TRBD2. Germline V gene data show CDR1 as MNHEY and CDR2 as SVGAGI. Germline trimming cut 7 bases from V and 7 bases from J; bases unmatched to any gene: 12. The CDR3 length is 15 residues. CDR3 loop: CASTLTSGVSREQYF. CDR3 DNA sequence: TGTGCCAGCACCTTGACTAGCGGGGTGTCTCGGGAGCAGTACTTC.